Listed here is a single T cell receptor beta chain. Under the authors' procedure: Amplified reference gene primers provided the basis for estimating nucleated cell counts. Measured with immunoSEQ multiplex PCR; TCRdb has only the in-frame clones, and not every one. V and J calls and clone size come straight from that table; D and trimming were deduced from the DNA. The profile shows approximately 20,000 clones, roughly 85% of them singletons. This entry comes from a study of blood T cell repertoires in COVID-19. Study context: Sites across the United States, Italy and Spain contributed samples from acute and convalescent COVID-19.

Germline CDR1 SSHAT, CDR2 FNYEAQ (reference sequence). Trimming took 4 bases from V and 5 from J; bases not matched to a gene: 9. CDR3 size: 16 residues. The TCR was taken from an older man with acute or convalescent COVID-19. The specimen sequenced was peripheral blood. The chain has TRBV7-7 and TRBJ2-2; 8 nucleotides align to TRBD2. The CDR3 DNA follows: TGTGCCAGCAGCTCCTCGCTAGCGGGTCGGACCGGGGAGCTGTTTTTT. This sequence encodes CASSSSLAGRTGELFF.